These 9 T cell receptor beta chains were all obtained from the same sample, sequenced in a study of regulatory T cells in long-lasting Graves disease (dated by TCRdb to the early 2020s). In the paper's terms, the time point label means: newly diagnosed GD, antithyroid drugs for less than 3 months. RNA was extracted from PBMCs in TRIzol for both TCR sequencing and RNA sequencing. Libraries were prepared through multiplex PCR. The sample was run on an Illumina HiSeq 4000. CDR3 regions were amplified by Arm-PCR with iRepertoire HTBI primers to construct TCR beta libraries. In TCRdb, the public reads were trimmed at Q25 with fastp and aligned with MiXCR, with productive beta chains retained. Under each unique CDR3 protein, matching rows form one entry showing the most common genes and DNA. The sample table shows a few hundred thousand distinct CDR3 sequences, and over 12% are seen once. The ten largest make up about 8.2% of the sample.

The sample was also reused in another study, on T cells in Graves' hyperthyroidism and ophthalmopathy.

The sample in question was peripheral blood mononuclear cells (PBMCs), obtained at new diagnosis, from a patient treated with antithyroid drugs. These receptors were obtained from a woman between 40 and 55 years old with Graves disease. Donor details come from another sample of the same person, matched by shared clones.

This clonotype came up many times. This chain connects TRBV7-2 to TRBJ2-7, with a tentative D call TRBD1 (5 bases). This CDR3 contains 14 residues. V was cut by 5 bases and J by 0 bases, with 11 bases left in between. Germline V gene data show CDR1 as SGHTA and CDR2 as FQGNSA. CDR3 residues: CASSKFDSSYEQYF. The CDR3 region has the DNA TGTGCCAGCAGCAAATTCGACAGCTCCTACGAGCAGTACTTC. Complete variable domain (other parts from reference TRBV7-2 and TRBJ2-7): GAGVSQSPSNKVTEKGKDVELRCDPISGHTALYWYRQSLGQGLEFLIYFQGNSAPDKSGLPSDRFSAERTGGSVSTLTIQRTQQEDSAVYLCASSKFDSSYEQYFGPGTRLTVT.

This clonotype was found many times. The chain couples TRBV3-1 to TRBJ2-1; 16 positions agree with TRBD2. Unmatched junction bases numbered 7, after V lost 2 bases and J lost 9 bases. The CDR3 is 17 amino acids. CDR1 is LGHDT, CDR2 YNNKEL, per germline (reference sequence). CDR3 loop: CASSQLGTSGRATEQFF. CDR3 coding DNA: TGTGCCAGCAGCCAACTCGGGACTAGCGGGAGGGCCACTGAGCAGTTCTTC.

This clonotype has only a few counts. V is TRBV20-1 and J is TRBJ2-7; tentative D call: TRBD2 (6 bases). Per germline, CDR1 DFQATT and CDR2 SNEGSKA (reference sequence). Deletions cut 3 bases from V and 6 bases from J, with 21 bases between. CDR3 length equals 15 residues. CDR3 nucleotides: TGCAGTGCTAGGCCGCCGGGACTCCAAATTAGCGAGCAGTACTTC. It encodes CSARPPGLQISEQYF.

This clonotype was observed many times. The genes are TRBV27 and TRBJ2-5; 10 positions agree with TRBD2. Germline V gene lookup returns CDR1 MNHEY and CDR2 SMNVEV (reference sequence). This CDR3 spans 15 amino acids. Trimming at V came to 8 bases and at J to 5 bases, leaving 11 bases not matched to a gene. CDR3 DNA sequence: TGTGCCAGCTCCGGTAGCGGGAGGTCTTGGGAGACCCAGTACTTC. This translates into CASSGSGRSWETQYF.

This clonotype has ten or more counts. The rearrangement joins TRBV7-9 to TRBJ2-7; 12 bases are a match to TRBD2. The ends lost 5 bases at V and 4 bases at J; junction bases unmatched: 3. CDR1 is SEHNR, CDR2 FQNEAQ, per germline (reference sequence). The CDR3 runs 14 residues. CDR3 region: CASSGLAGGYEQYF. CDR3 nucleotides: TGTGCCAGCAGCGGGCTAGCGGGAGGGTACGAGCAGTACTTC. Filled out from reference TRBV7-9 and TRBJ2-7, the complete variable domain reads DTGVSQNPRHKITKRGQNVTFRCDPISEHNRLYWYRQTLGQGPEFLTYFQNEAQLEKSRLLSDRFSAERPKGSFSTLEIQRTEQGDSAMYLCASSGLAGGYEQYFGPGTRLTVT.

The CDR3 DNA is TGTGCCAGCAGTGAGGGGCCGGCTGGAGACATTCAGTACTTC. Its protein is CASSEGPAGDIQYF. This chain joins TRBV6-2 or TRBV6-3 and TRBJ2-4; TRBD1 or TRBD2 may be the D gene (5 bases each). The germline V and J ends were trimmed by 5 bases and 8 bases, with 16 bases remaining between them. The length of the CDR3 is 14 residues. CDR1 is MNHEY and CDR2 is SVGEGT in the germline V gene.

Ten or more counts support this clonotype. The chain is built from TRBV7-2 and TRBJ1-2; 9 bases agree with TRBD1. This CDR3 comprises 12 residues. V lost 4 bases and J lost 6; bases outside the gene matches: 0. Germline V gene data show CDR1 as SGHTA and CDR2 as FQGNSA. The DNA for the CDR3 is TGTGCCAGCAGCTGGGACAGGGATGGCTACACCTTC. Amino acid sequence: CASSWDRDGYTF.

The table lists this clonotype with a few counts. The V gene is TRBV7-9, the J gene TRBJ1-6; D is undetermined. The V gene's germline CDR1 is SEHNR and CDR2 FQNEAQ (reference sequence). Trimming removed 1 base at V and 10 bases at J, with 8 bases between. The CDR3 totals 13 residues. CDR3 DNA sequence: TGTGCCAGCAGCTTAGATGGGGAATCACCCCTCCACTTT. Translation: CASSLDGESPLHF.

This clonotype was detected many times. The J gene is TRBJ1-1, the V gene TRBV27; 8 positions match TRBD1. V lost 0 bases, J lost 5 bases, and 2 bases stayed unmatched. Per the germline V gene, CDR1 is MNHEY and CDR2 is SMNVEV (reference sequence). This CDR3 contains 14 residues. The DNA of the CDR3 is TGTGCCAGCAGTTTATCGACAGGGGAAACTGAAGCTTTCTTT. Protein sequence: CASSLSTGETEAFF.